Listed here are 30 T cell receptor beta chains from one sample, sequenced in a study of blood T cell repertoires in COVID-19. Sequencing was performed with immunoSEQ multiplex PCR; in TCRdb, only in-frame clones are kept and a portion is missing. Among more than 85,000 clones listed, 81% were seen once. Sequencing used peripheral blood. These receptors all come from an elderly man with active or convalescent COVID-19.

Only one count was recorded for this clone. The chain carries TRBV19 and TRBJ1-5, with a possible D match to TRBD1 (6 bases). The CDR3 runs to 15 residues. Germline CDR1 is LNHDA and CDR2 is SQIVND (reference sequence). The V and J ends lost 4 bases and 6 bases respectively, with 16 bases between them. The CDR3 DNA sequence: TGTGCCAGTAGTACGGGAACAGGGTGGGGTCAGCCCCAGCATTTT. This encodes CASSTGTGWGQPQHF.

CDR3 sequence (DNA): TGTGCCAGCAGCTTTGTCGGGGGGGCCGACGGGGAGCTGTTTTTT. This gives the protein CASSFVGGADGELFF. The V gene is TRBV7-2, the J gene TRBJ2-2, with 8 bases aligning to TRBD2. The CDR3 extends over 15 amino acids. Unmatched junction bases numbered 7, after V lost 3 bases and J lost 7 bases. Looked up from germline, CDR1 is SGHTA and CDR2 is FQGNSA. Drawing the rest from reference TRBV7-2 and TRBJ2-2, the complete variable domain is GAGVSQSPSNKVTEKGKDVELRCDPISGHTALYWYRQSLGQGLEFLIYFQGNSAPDKSGLPSDRFSAERTGGSVSTLTIQRTQQEDSAVYLCASSFVGGADGELFFGEGSRLTVL.

The rearrangement joins TRBV5-6 to TRBJ1-5, with 8 bases matching TRBD1. The CDR3 consists of 16 residues. With V trimmed by 5 bases and J by 2 bases, 9 bases remained unmatched. CDR1 and CDR2 from the germline V gene are SGHDT and YYEEEE. The CDR3: CASSPRTGRGNQPQHF. The CDR3 region has the DNA TGTGCCAGCAGTCCTCGGACAGGGAGAGGCAATCAGCCCCAGCATTTT.

The chain couples TRBV28 to TRBJ1-6, with 10 bases fitting TRBD1. The length of the CDR3 is 13 residues. Germline V CDR1 and CDR2: MDHEN, SYDVKM. After removal of 10 bases from V and 10 bases from J, the junction contained 7 bases not matched to a gene. DNA of the CDR3: TGTGCCACCACCGGGACAGGGGTCTCACCCCTCCACTTT. Translated, it gives CATTGTGVSPLHF. The entire variable domain, with the rest obtained from reference TRBV28 and TRBJ1-6, is as follows: DVKVTQSSRYLVKRTGEKVFLECVQDMDHENMFWYRQDPGLGLRLIYFSYDVKMKEKGDIPEGYSVSREKKERFSLILESASTNQTSMYLCATTGTGVSPLHFGNGTRLTVT.

This clone was seen a few times. CDR3 sequence: CASAHTYEQYF. The CDR3 nucleotides read TGTGCCAGCGCGCATACCTACGAGCAGTACTTC. This chain uses TRBV6-5 with TRBJ2-7; D uncertain. The CDR3 contains 11 residues. Trimming cost V 8 bases and J 2 bases, with 7 bases left between them. Germline values: CDR1 MNHEY, CDR2 SVGAGI.

The gene calls are TRBV3-1 (or the pseudogene TRBV3-2) and TRBJ1-2; 9 bases map to TRBD1. The germline V gene has CDR1 LGHDT and CDR2 YNNKEL (reference sequence). This CDR3 contains 14 residues. The trim removed 3 bases at V and 8 bases at J, leaving 7 bases unmatched. Here the CDR3 reads CASSQLDRGNGYTF. The CDR3 nucleotides are TGTGCCAGCAGCCAGCTAGACAGGGGGAACGGCTACACCTTC.

This chain uses TRBV10-3 with TRBJ2-1; TRBD2 agrees at 11 bases. There are 15 residues in the CDR3. With V trimmed by 6 bases and J by 10 bases, 11 bases remained unmatched. CDR1 and CDR2 from the germline V gene are ENHRY and SYGVKD. DNA of the CDR3: TGTGCCATCAGCCCCGGGACTAGCGGTCCGCAAGAGCAGTTCTTC. Encoded protein: CAISPGTSGPQEQFF.

The chain is built from TRBV13 and TRBJ1-1, with TRBD1 as a possible D gene (5 bases). This CDR3 spans 13 amino acids. CDR1 is PRHDT and CDR2 is FYEKMQ in the germline V gene (reference sequence). Trimming pared 1 base from V and 4 bases from J, leaving 7 bases between. The CDR3 nucleotides read TGTGCCAGCAGCTTAGCCGGGGGCACTGAAGCTTTCTTT. Protein product: CASSLAGGTEAFF.

The V gene is TRBV27, the J gene TRBJ1-5; the D gene is possibly TRBD1 (6 bases). Per the germline V gene, CDR1 is MNHEY and CDR2 is SMNVEV (reference sequence). The CDR3 is 14 amino acids. V lost 6 bases and J lost 5, with 14 bases in between. The CDR3 here is CASSPGETDQPQHF. The DNA of the CDR3 is TGTGCCAGCAGCCCAGGGGAGACTGATCAGCCCCAGCATTTT.

V is TRBV6-5 and J is TRBJ2-7; 10 nucleotides line up with TRBD1. V lost 6 bases and J lost 5; bases outside the gene matches: 4. This CDR3 spans 13 amino acids. Germline V gene data show CDR1 as MNHEY and CDR2 as SVGAGI. As DNA, the CDR3 is TGTGCCAGCAGGGGACAGGGGAGGAACGAGCAGTACTTC. Protein: CASRGQGRNEQYF.

The table lists this clone with many counts. This rearrangement joins TRBV28 to TRBJ1-3, with D hard to call. CDR3 length: 17 amino acids. Deletions cut 1 base from V and 0 bases from J, with 13 bases between. The germline CDR1 and CDR2 sequences are MDHEN and SYDVKM. The DNA for the CDR3 is TGTGCCAGCAGTTTATTCTCACGGGTGCGCTCTGGAAACACCATATATTTT. It translates to CASSLFSRVRSGNTIYF.

This chain uses TRBV28 with TRBJ2-7, with TRBD2 matching over 16 bases. The CDR3 is 16 amino acids. V lost 10 bases, J lost 2 bases, and 8 bases stayed unmatched. CDR1 is MDHEN, CDR2 SYDVKM, per germline. The CDR3 sequence: CATTGTSGGVAYEQYF. The CDR3, as DNA: TGTGCCACAACAGGGACTAGCGGGGGGGTGGCCTACGAGCAGTACTTC.

The gene calls are TRBV7-9 and TRBJ1-5; D is ambiguous. CDR1 is SEHNR and CDR2 is FQNEAQ in the germline V gene (reference sequence). The CDR3 spans 12 residues. V gave up 3 bases and J gave up 4 bases, with 4 bases separating them. The CDR3 bases are TGTGCCAGCAGCTTTCGGAATCAGCCCCAGCATTTT. It translates to CASSFRNQPQHF.

The CDR3 here is CASSQQGAPFDNEQFF. In DNA, the CDR3 is TGCGCCAGCAGCCAACAGGGGGCCCCCTTCGACAATGAGCAGTTCTTC. The chain employs TRBV4-1 and TRBJ2-1, with 8 bases lining up with TRBD1. Germline V CDR1 and CDR2: MGHRA, YSYEKL. The CDR3 consists of 16 residues. After removal of 2 bases from V and 5 bases from J, the junction contained 8 bases not matched to a gene.

This clone was seen only a few times. This chain connects TRBV29-1 to TRBJ1-1, with 8 positions matching TRBD1. Germline V gene lookup returns CDR1 SQVTM and CDR2 ANQGSEA. The CDR3 has 15 residues. V shed 7 bases, J shed 1 base, and the junction held 11 bases outside the gene matches. The DNA for the CDR3 is TGCAGCGGTACAGGGGGTTTAGAGTGGAACACTGAAGCTTTCTTT. It is translated as CSGTGGLEWNTEAFF.

The CDR3 here is CASRVAANNEQFF. CDR3 DNA sequence: TGTGCCAGCAGAGTAGCGGCCAACAATGAGCAGTTCTTC. The chain is built from TRBV2 and TRBJ2-1, with D perhaps matching TRBD2 (6 bases). Trimming cost V 6 bases and J 5 bases, with 11 bases left between them. The CDR3 loop spans 13 amino acids. Germline lookup yields CDR1 SNHLY and CDR2 FYNNEI.

This rearrangement joins TRBV5-4 to TRBJ2-5; 8 bases fit TRBD1. V gave up 4 bases and J gave up 5 bases; unmatched junction bases: 10. CDR1 and CDR2 from the germline V gene are SGHNT and YYREEE (reference sequence). The length of the CDR3 is 15 residues. The CDR3 is CASSVQDRGLETQYF. The CDR3 DNA follows: TGTGCCAGCAGCGTACAAGACAGGGGTTTGGAGACCCAGTACTTC.

The chain has TRBV13 and TRBJ2-7; possible D gene TRBD2, 5 bases. The CDR3 is 14 residues long. Germline assignment: CDR1 PRHDT and CDR2 FYEKMQ (reference sequence). Trimming removed 4 bases from V and 7 bases from J, with 17 bases in between. The chain's CDR3 is CASSSSRPPGEQYF. CDR3 sequence (DNA): TGTGCCAGCAGCTCCTCACGACCTCCGGGAGAGCAGTACTTC.

This chain joins TRBV7-8 and TRBJ1-5, with TRBD1 matching 11 bases. This CDR3 comprises 17 residues. The ends lost 2 bases at V and 2 bases at J; junction bases unmatched: 5. Germline V gene sequence: CDR1 SGHVS, CDR2 FQNEAQ. This chain's CDR3 is CASSLRDRGGGNQPQHF. CDR3 DNA sequence: TGTGCCAGCAGCTTACGGGACAGGGGGGGAGGCAATCAGCCCCAGCATTTT.

The V gene is TRBV5-1, the J gene TRBJ2-7; TRBD1 matches at 8 bases. With V trimmed by 4 bases and J by 6 bases, 15 bases remained unmatched. The CDR3 runs to 16 residues. Germline assignment: CDR1 SGHRS and CDR2 YFSETQ. The CDR3 loop reads CASSGSGQGWSGEQYF. The CDR3 DNA reads TGCGCCAGCAGCGGGTCTGGACAGGGCTGGTCTGGCGAGCAGTACTTC.

The chain couples TRBV7-8 to TRBJ1-1; 11 bases fit TRBD1. Looked up from germline, CDR1 is SGHVS and CDR2 is FQNEAQ. The CDR3 has 15 amino acids. V gave up 5 bases and J gave up 3 bases; unmatched junction bases: 5. The CDR3 here is CASSLKDRGHTEAFF. For the CDR3, the DNA is TGTGCCAGCAGCCTGAAGGACAGGGGGCACACTGAAGCTTTCTTT.

The chain has TRBV5-1 and TRBJ2-7; 11 positions agree with TRBD2. The germline gives CDR1 SGHRS, CDR2 YFSETQ. The CDR3 loop spans 15 amino acids. V lost 0 bases and J lost 5; bases outside the gene matches: 4. The CDR3 loop reads CASSLAVGLADEQYF. In DNA form, the CDR3 reads TGCGCCAGCAGCTTGGCCGTGGGACTAGCGGACGAGCAGTACTTC.

This clone has a count of ten or more. The gene calls are TRBV4-2 and TRBJ2-7; possibly TRBD2 for D (6 bases). Germline V gives CDR1 LGHNA, CDR2 YNFKEQ. Between the trimmed V and J ends, which lost 0 bases and 7 bases, there was a span of 22 bases. The CDR3 has 17 residues. CDR3 amino acids: CASSQDSLSGPGGEQYF. DNA for the CDR3: TGTGCCAGCAGCCAAGATTCGTTATCGGGGCCTGGGGGGGAGCAGTACTTC.

This clone was seen only a few times. The V gene is TRBV5-1, the J gene TRBJ2-2, with a weak D call TRBD1 (5 bases). This CDR3 contains 15 residues. Germline V lookup: CDR1 SGHRS, CDR2 YFSETQ. The V and J ends lost 2 bases and 0 bases respectively, with 8 bases between them. CDR3 DNA: TGCGCCAGCAGCTTCGGACACACGAACACCGGGGAGCTGTTTTTT. Translating gives CASSFGHTNTGELFF.

This sequence joins TRBV10-3 and TRBJ2-2; unclear D gene. V was shortened by 2 bases and J by 5 bases, with 9 bases between the two germline ends. CDR3 length: 14 residues. CDR1 and CDR2 from the germline V gene are ENHRY and SYGVKD. CDR3 nucleotides: TGTGCCATCAGTGAGAGCTCACCAACCGGGGAGCTGTTTTTT. Its translation is CAISESSPTGELFF.

With regard to this clone: Additional DNA sequences in this sample encode the identical CDR3. The V call is TRBV27, the J call TRBJ1-4; D unclear. Germline-derived CDR1 and CDR2 are MNHEY and SMNVEV (reference sequence). This CDR3 is 13 amino acids long. The V gene lost 3 bases and the J gene lost 7 bases, with 9 bases spanning the gap. This chain's CDR3 is CASSFSGFEKLFF. CDR3 bases: TGTGCCAGCAGTTTCAGCGGCTTTGAAAAACTGTTTTTT.

The CDR3 DNA reads TGTGCCAGCAGCCTTGGGACAGGAGCTTTCTTT. Encoded protein: CASSLGTGAFF. V and J are TRBV7-6 and TRBJ1-1; TRBD1 aligns across 8 bases. Germline CDR1 reads SGHVS; CDR2 reads FNYEAQ. The CDR3 is made up of 11 amino acids. V dropped 5 bases and J dropped 10; count of bases not matched to a gene: 3.

The V call is TRBV19, the J call TRBJ1-5; unclear D gene. The germline gives CDR1 LNHDA, CDR2 SQIVND (reference sequence). The CDR3 contains 16 residues. Trimming removed 5 bases from V and 0 bases from J, with 14 bases in between. CDR3 in DNA: TGTGCCAGTAGTTCCACCAGCGGATATAGCAATCAGCCCCAGCATTTT. Its translation is CASSSTSGYSNQPQHF. Filled out from reference TRBV19 and TRBJ1-5, the complete variable domain reads DGGITQSPKYLFRKEGQNVTLSCEQNLNHDAMYWYRQDPGQGLRLIYYSQIVNDFQKGDIAEGYSVSREKKESFPLTVTSAQKNPTAFYLCASSSTSGYSNQPQHFGDGTRLSIL.

This chain uses TRBV4-1 with TRBJ1-3, with TRBD1 matching 10 bases. J gave up 4 bases and V 3 bases, and 0 bases lay outside the gene matches. Germline CDR1 and CDR2: MGHRA and YSYEKL. The CDR3 runs to 14 residues. The CDR3 loop reads CASSQTGGGNTIYF. The CDR3 DNA is TGCGCCAGCAGCCAGACAGGGGGCGGAAACACCATATATTTT.

This clone was counted only a few times. V and J are TRBV6-5 and TRBJ2-1; 10 nucleotides agree with TRBD2. The CDR3 runs to 16 residues. V was clipped by 2 bases and J by 8 bases; unmatched bases: 9. CDR1 and CDR2 (germline): MNHEY, SVGAGI. CDR3 DNA: TGTGCCAGCAGTTACCAATCTAGCGGGGGCCCCCATGAGCAGTTCTTC. It encodes CASSYQSSGGPHEQFF.